This TCR beta chain was sequenced for a study of blood T cell repertoires in COVID-19. Trimming cost V 1 base and J 6 bases, with 15 bases left between them. This CDR3 is 15 amino acids long. Germline CDR1 and CDR2: KGHSH and LQKENI. Measured with immunoSEQ multiplex PCR; TCRdb has only the in-frame clones, and not every one. The profile shows approximately 20,000 clones, about 88% of them singletons. The rearrangement links TRBV18 to TRBJ1-2, with no clear D. The clonotype originates from a human donor with active COVID-19. The donor label of this sample is uncertain. The sequenced sample was peripheral blood. The CDR3 region is CASSPQTTDYHGYTF. The CDR3 DNA follows: TGTGCCAGCTCACCACAGACGACGGACTACCATGGCTACACCTTC.